The T cell receptor (beta chain) under discussion was sequenced for a study of T cell responses to AZD1222 COVID-19 vaccine (dated by TCRdb to the early 2020s). With respect to the entire study: A total of approximately 240 trial participants underwent TCR sequencing, of whom 200 to 220 had received two doses of AZD1222 and some 25 had received two doses of the MenACWY control vaccine. Trial participants were enrolled by age into 18-55, 56-69 and 70-plus year subgroups, with roughly 160, 29 and 62 TCR-sequenced participants respectively. The research as a whole found: In the small 56-69-year group, the increase in depth fell short of significance, most likely because of low power. Spike-specific TCR breadth and depth rose significantly after two AZD1222 doses compared with day 0 and with MenACWY recipients. Most participants were white British and females outnumbered males, and the authors suggested that clonal diversity may have been underestimated. The vaccine-associated CD4 TCRs covered the entire spike protein, and the dominant responses fell in regions 160-218 and 743-854. Only a handful of AZD1222 recipients were SARS-CoV-2 seropositive at baseline, limiting conclusions about previously exposed vaccinees. Nearly half of unique spike-specific TCRs reportedly recognized epitopes outside regions mutated in the B.1.351 and B.1.1.7 variants. Because no day 14 peak-response samples were available, repertoires were characterized only after the peak T cell response.

The CDR3 regions of human TCRbeta chains were subjected to immunosequencing. The authors' pipeline ran thus. Repertoire TCRs were checked for matches against a reference library of SARS-CoV-2-specific TCRs that had been generated using the MIRA antigen-specificity platform. Breadth meant the fraction of unique TCRs that were SARS-CoV-2-associated, whereas depth meant the fraction of total T cells that were SARS-CoV-2-associated. Each spike-specific TCR was assigned to its reactive spike region and to a CD4 or CD8 class using the MIRA data. Log10-transformed breadth and depth values were compared by one-way ANOVA with Sidak's multiple comparisons tests. TCRdb limited this immuneACCESS table to in-frame rearrangements with V and J called. A share of clones is missing; checked studies link under half to unresolved V genes, and the rest is unexplained. V, J and clone size reflect that table, while D and trimming were determined from the DNA. The sample table records some 180,000 clones; approximately 89% of these occur just once. Together, the top ten hold around 1.6% of the sample.

Explained via the paper, the time point label denotes: about 28 days (+/-7) after the second vaccine dose. AZD1222 recipients with second doses at about 4 weeks or about 12 weeks were pooled, because spike-specific TCR depth and breadth did not differ between schedules. The vaccinee samples were drawn from two UK trials, COV001 and COV002, one of which was a single-blind randomized controlled phase 2/3 trial testing AZD1222 (ChAdOx1 nCoV-19) in healthy adults. For TCRbeta chain sequencing, PBMC samples from trial participants were taken at day 0 and at day 28 after the second dose. This clone was recorded many times. Which antigen it targets is not known. No clone much larger than this one lies a single base away; base qualities are absent. Via the germline V gene, CDR1 is MNHEY and CDR2 SVGEGT. V is pared back by 2 bases and J by 2 bases, with 7 bases lying between the germline termini. The cysteine opens and the phenylalanine closes a CDR3 of 13 amino acids. CDR3 DNA only is kept here, 39 bases in frame from base 1.

This sequence originates from an adult who received the AZD1222 COVID-19 vaccine. This specimen was peripheral blood, taken 28 days after the second AZD1222 dose. Recombination joined TRBV6-2 or TRBV6-3 with TRBJ2-7; D gene: possibly TRBD1, on 6 matching bases. The base sequence is TGTGCCAGCAGTTACCGGGACACCTACGAGCAGTACTTC. Its protein is CASSYRDTYEQYF.